This T cell receptor beta chain stems from a study of human T cells and chemical hapten exposure. Study context: Chiefly women, the patients showed alopecia areata, totalis or universalis.

Individual cDNA molecules received unique molecular identifiers in the library. TCRdb reanalysed the RACE reads using MiXCR and keeps one entry per CDR3 protein. The table has 85,000 to 100,000 distinct CDR3 sequences, 25% to 35% seen once; the top ten hold about 9.3%. CDR3 size: 15 residues. The V gene lost 4 bases and the J gene lost 3 bases, with 10 bases spanning the gap. Regarding time point: patch test 3, about 24 weeks after DPC sensitization. Noted treatment: therapeutic diphenylcyclopropenone sensitization with weekly scalp DPC. Material: whole blood, obtained in connection with sensitization to the hapten diphenylcyclopropenone (DPC). This TCR derives from a man aged 40-49 years with alopecia areata. Some clones in this sample may be carry-over from other donors' samples. The gene calls are TRBV12-3 or TRBV12-4 and TRBJ2-6, with a tentative D call TRBD2 (6 bases). Here the CDR3 reads CASSYGGDGANVLTF. The CDR3 coding sequence is TGTGCCAGCAGTTACGGAGGGGATGGGGCCAACGTCCTGACTTTC.